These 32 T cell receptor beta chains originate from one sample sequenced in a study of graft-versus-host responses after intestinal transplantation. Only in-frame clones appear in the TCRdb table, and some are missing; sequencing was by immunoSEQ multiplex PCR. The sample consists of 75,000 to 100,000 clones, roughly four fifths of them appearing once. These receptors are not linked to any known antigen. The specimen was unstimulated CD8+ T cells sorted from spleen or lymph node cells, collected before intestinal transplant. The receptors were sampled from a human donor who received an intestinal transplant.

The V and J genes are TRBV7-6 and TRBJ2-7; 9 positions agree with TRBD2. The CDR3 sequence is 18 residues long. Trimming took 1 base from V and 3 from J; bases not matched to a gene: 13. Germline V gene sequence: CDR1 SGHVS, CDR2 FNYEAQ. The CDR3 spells CASSLGNPDSGRGYEQYF. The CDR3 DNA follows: TGTGCCAGCAGCTTAGGGAATCCGGATAGCGGGAGAGGCTACGAGCAGTACTTC.

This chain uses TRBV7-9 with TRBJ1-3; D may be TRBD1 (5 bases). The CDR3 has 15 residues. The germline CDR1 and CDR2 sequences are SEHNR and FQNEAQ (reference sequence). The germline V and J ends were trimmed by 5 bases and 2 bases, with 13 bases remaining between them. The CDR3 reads CASSPPRGTGNTIYF. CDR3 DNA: TGTGCCAGCAGCCCACCCCGGGGGACTGGAAACACCATATATTTT.

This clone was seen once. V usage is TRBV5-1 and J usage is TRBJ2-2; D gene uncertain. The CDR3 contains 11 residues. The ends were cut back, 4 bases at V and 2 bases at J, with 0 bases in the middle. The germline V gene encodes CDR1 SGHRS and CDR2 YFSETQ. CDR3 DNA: TGCGCCAGCAGCAACACCGGGGAGCTGTTTTTT. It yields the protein CASSNTGELFF.

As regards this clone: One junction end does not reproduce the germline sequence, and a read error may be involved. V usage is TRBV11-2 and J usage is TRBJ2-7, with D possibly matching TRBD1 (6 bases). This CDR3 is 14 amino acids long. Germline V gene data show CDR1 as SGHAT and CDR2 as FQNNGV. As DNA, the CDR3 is TGTGCCAGCACCTTAGGGGCAGGGGCCGACGAGCAGTACTTC. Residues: CASTLGAGADEQYF.

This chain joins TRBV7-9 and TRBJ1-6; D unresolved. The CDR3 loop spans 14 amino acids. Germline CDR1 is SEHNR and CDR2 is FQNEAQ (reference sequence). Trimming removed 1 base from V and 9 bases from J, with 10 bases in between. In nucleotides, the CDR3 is TGTGCCAGCAGCTTAGGCAGGTGGGGTTCACCCCTCCACTTT. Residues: CASSLGRWGSPLHF.

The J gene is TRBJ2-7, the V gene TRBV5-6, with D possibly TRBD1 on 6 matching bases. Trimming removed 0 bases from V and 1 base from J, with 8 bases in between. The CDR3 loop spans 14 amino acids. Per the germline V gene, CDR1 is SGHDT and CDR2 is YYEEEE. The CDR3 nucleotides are TGTGCCAGCAGCTTGGTGGGGGCGTCCTACGAGCAGTACTTC. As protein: CASSLVGASYEQYF.

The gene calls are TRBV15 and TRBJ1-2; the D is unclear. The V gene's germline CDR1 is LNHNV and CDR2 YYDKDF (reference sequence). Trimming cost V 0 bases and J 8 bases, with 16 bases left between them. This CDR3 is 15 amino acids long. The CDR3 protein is CATSREIWGIRGYTF. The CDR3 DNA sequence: TGTGCCACCAGCAGAGAGATATGGGGAATTCGGGGCTACACCTTC.

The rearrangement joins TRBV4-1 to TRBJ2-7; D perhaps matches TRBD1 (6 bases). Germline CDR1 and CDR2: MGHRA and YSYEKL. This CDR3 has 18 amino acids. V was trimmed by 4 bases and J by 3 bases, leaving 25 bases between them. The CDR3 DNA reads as TGCGCCAGCAGCCGTTCGTACCCAGGGGCCTCTATATGCTACGAGCAGTACTTC. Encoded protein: CASSRSYPGASICYEQYF.

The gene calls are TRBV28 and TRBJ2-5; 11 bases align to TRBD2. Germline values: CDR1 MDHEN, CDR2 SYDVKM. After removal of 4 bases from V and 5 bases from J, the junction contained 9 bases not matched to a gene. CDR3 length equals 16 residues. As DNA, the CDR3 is TGTGCCAGCAGTTCCCTCATAGCGGGGGGGCCGGAGACCCAGTACTTC. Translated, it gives CASSSLIAGGPETQYF.

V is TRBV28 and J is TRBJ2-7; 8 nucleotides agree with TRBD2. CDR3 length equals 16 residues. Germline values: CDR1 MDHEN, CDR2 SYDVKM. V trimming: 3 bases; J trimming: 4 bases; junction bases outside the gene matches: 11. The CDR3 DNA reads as TGTGCCAGCAGTTTTAGCGGGGCCAAAGGGGCTTACGAGCAGTACTTC. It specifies CASSFSGAKGAYEQYF.

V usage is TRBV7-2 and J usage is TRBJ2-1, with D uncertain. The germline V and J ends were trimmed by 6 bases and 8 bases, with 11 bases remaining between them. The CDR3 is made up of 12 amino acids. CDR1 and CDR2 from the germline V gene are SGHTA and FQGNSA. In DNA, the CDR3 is TGTGCCAGCAGGGCTATAGGAGATGAGCAGTTCTTC. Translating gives CASRAIGDEQFF.

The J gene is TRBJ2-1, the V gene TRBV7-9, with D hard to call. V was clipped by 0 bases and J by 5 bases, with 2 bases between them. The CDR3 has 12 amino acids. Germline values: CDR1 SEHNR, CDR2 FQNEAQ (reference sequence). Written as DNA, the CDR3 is TGTGCCAGCAGCTTAGCCAACAATGAGCAGTTCTTC. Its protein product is CASSLANNEQFF.

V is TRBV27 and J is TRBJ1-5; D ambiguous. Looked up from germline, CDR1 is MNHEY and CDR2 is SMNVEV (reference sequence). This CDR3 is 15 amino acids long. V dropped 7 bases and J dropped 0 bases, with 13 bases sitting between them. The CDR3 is CASTKDPYSNQPQHF. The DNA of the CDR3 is TGTGCCAGCACTAAGGACCCTTATAGCAATCAGCCCCAGCATTTT.

The CDR3 here is CASSYSKVLNTEAFF. The CDR3 nucleotides read TGTGCCAGCAGTTACTCCAAGGTACTCAACACTGAAGCTTTCTTT. The V call is TRBV6-5, the J call TRBJ1-1; D is unresolved. The CDR3 extends over 15 amino acids. Per the germline V gene, CDR1 is MNHEY and CDR2 is SVGAGI. Trimming took off 0 bases at V and 2 bases at J, with 10 bases between the two ends.

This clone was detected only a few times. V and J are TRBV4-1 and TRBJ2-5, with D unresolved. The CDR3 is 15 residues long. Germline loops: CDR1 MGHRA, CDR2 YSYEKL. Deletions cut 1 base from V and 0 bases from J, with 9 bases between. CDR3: CASSQGPHNQETQYF. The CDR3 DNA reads TGCGCCAGCAGCCAAGGTCCCCACAACCAAGAGACCCAGTACTTC.

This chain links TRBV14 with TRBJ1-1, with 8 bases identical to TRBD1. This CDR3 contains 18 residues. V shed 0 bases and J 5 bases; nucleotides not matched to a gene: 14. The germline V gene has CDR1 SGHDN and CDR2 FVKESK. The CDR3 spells CASSQDSGGMVWRTEAFF. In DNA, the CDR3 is TGTGCCAGCAGCCAAGATTCAGGGGGCATGGTATGGAGGACTGAAGCTTTCTTT.

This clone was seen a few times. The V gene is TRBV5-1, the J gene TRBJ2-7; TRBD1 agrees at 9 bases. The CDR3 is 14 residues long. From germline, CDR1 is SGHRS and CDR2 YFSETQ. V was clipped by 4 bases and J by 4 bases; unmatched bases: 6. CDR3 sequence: CASSEGQGVYEQYF. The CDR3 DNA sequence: TGCGCCAGCAGCGAGGGACAGGGAGTATACGAGCAGTACTTC.

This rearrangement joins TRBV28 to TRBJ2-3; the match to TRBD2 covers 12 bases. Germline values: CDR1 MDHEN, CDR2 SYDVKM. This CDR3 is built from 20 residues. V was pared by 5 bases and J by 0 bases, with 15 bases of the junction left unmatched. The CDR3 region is CASSRVLAGGISASTDTQYF. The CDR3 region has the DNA TGTGCCAGCAGTAGGGTACTAGCGGGAGGTATAAGTGCTAGCACAGATACGCAGTATTTT.

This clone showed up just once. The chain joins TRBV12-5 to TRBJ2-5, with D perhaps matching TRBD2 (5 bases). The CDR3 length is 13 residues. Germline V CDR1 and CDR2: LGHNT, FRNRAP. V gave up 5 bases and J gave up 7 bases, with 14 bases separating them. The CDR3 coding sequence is TGTGCTAGTGGTCCCGGACTCCGGTGGACCCAGTACTTC. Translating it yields CASGPGLRWTQYF.

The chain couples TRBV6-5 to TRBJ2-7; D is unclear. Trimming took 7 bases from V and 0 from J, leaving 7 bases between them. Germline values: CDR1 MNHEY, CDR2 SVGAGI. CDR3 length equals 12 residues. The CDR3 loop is CASKGSSYEQYF. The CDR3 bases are TGTGCCAGCAAAGGGTCCTCCTACGAGCAGTACTTC.

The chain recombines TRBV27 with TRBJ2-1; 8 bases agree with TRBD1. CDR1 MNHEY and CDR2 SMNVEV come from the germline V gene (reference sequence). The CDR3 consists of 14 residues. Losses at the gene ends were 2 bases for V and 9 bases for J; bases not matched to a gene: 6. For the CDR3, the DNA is TGTGCCAGCAGTTTAGGGCCAGGGGGCGTTGAGCAGTTCTTC. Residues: CASSLGPGGVEQFF.

The CDR3 DNA sequence: TGTGCCAGCAGCCAACGGGGGCCCGGGACAGGGCCCGCTGTCCCCCTCGGAGGGAAGTACGAGCAGTACTTC. This codes for CASSQRGPGTGPAVPLGGKYEQYF. This chain connects TRBV4-2 to TRBJ2-7; 9 bases align to TRBD1. The CDR3 contains 24 residues. Germline loops: CDR1 LGHNA, CDR2 YNFKEQ. V gave up 2 bases and J gave up 4 bases; unmatched junction bases: 33.

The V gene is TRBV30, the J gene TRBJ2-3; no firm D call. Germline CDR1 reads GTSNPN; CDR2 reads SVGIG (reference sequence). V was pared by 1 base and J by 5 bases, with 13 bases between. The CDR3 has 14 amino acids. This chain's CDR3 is CAWSDGLHQDTQYF. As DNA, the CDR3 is TGTGCCTGGAGTGACGGGCTACACCAAGATACGCAGTATTTT.

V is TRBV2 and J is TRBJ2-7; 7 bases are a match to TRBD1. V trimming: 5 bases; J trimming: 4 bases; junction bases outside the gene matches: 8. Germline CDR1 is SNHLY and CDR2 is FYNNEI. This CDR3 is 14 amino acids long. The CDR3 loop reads CASSSKGAGYEQYF. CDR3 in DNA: TGTGCCAGCAGTTCAAAGGGGGCTGGGTACGAGCAGTACTTC.

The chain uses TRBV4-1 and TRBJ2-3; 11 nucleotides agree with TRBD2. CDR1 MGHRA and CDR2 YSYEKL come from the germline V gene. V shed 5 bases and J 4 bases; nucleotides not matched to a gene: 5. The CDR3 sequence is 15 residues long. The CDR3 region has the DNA TGCGCCAGCAGCAAGGGACTAGCGGTTCCAGATACGCAGTATTTT. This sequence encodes CASSKGLAVPDTQYF.

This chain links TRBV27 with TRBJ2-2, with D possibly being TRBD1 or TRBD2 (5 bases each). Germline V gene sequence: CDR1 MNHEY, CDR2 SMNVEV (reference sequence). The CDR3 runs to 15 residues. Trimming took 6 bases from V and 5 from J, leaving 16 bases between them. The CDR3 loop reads CASSPIGTATGELFF. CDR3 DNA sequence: TGTGCCAGCAGCCCTATCGGGACCGCGACCGGGGAGCTGTTTTTT.

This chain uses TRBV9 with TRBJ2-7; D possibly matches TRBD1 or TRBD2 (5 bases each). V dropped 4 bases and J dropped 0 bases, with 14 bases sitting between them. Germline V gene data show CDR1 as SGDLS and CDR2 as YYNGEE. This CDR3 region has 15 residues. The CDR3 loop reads CASSPDTTSSYEQYF. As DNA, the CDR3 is TGTGCCAGCAGCCCGGACACCACTAGCTCCTACGAGCAGTACTTC.

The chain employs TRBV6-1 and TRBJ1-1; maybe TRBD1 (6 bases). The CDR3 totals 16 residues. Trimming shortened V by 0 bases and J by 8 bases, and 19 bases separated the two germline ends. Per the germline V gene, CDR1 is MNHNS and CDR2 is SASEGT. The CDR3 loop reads CASSEAYRDPTPEAFF. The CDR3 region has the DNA TGTGCCAGCAGTGAAGCTTACAGGGATCCAACCCCCGAAGCTTTCTTT.

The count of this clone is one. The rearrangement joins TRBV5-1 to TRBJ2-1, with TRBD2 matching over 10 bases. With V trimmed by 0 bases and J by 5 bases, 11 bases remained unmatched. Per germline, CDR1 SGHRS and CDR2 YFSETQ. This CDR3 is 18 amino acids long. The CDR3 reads CASSLARASGGPHNEQFF. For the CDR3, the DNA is TGCGCCAGCAGCTTGGCCCGGGCTAGCGGGGGCCCACACAATGAGCAGTTCTTC.

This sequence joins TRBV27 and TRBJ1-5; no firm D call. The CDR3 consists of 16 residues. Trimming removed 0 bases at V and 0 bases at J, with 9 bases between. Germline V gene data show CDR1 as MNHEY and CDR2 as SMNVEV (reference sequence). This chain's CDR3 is CASSLSPDYSNQPQHF. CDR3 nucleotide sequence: TGTGCCAGCAGTTTATCACCGGATTATAGCAATCAGCCCCAGCATTTT.

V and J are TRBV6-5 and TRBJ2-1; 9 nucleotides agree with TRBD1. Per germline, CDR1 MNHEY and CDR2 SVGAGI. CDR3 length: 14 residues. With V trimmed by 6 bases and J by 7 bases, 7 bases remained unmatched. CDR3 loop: CASRDTGTGNEQFF. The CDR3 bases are TGTGCCAGCAGGGATACCGGGACAGGGAATGAGCAGTTCTTC.

CDR3 sequence: CASSVGGGKEPQHF. In nucleotides, the CDR3 is TGTGCCAGCAGCGTAGGGGGGGGCAAGGAGCCCCAGCATTTT. V gene TRBV9 combines with J gene TRBJ1-5; maybe TRBD1 (6 bases). V lost 0 bases to trimming and J lost 8 bases, with 12 bases between them. CDR1 is SGDLS and CDR2 is YYNGEE in the germline V gene. This CDR3 has 14 amino acids. Combining the CDR3 with reference TRBV9 and TRBJ1-5 gives the whole variable domain DSGVTQTPKHLITATGQRVTLRCSPRSGDLSVYWYQQSLDQGLQFLIQYYNGEERAKGNILERFSAQQFPDLHSELNLSSLELGDSALYFCASSVGGGKEPQHFGDGTRLSIL.